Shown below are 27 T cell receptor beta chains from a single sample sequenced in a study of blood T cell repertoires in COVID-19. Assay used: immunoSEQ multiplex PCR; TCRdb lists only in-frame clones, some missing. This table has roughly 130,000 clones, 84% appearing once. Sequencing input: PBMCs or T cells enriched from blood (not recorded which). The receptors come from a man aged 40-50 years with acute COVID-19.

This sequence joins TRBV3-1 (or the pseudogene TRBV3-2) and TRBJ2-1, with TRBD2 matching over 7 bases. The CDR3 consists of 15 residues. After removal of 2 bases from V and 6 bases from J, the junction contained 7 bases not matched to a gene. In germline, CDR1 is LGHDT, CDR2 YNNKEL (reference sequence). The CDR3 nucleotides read TGTGCCAGCAGCCAAAGTGCGGGAGTGCTCAATGAGCAGTTCTTC. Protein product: CASSQSAGVLNEQFF.

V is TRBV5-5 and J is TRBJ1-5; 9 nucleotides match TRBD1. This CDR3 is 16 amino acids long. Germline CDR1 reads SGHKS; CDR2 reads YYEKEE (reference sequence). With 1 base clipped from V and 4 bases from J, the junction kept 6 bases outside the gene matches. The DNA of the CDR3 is TGTGCCAGCAGCTTGTCCGGGACAGGGATTAATCAGCCCCAGCATTTT. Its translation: CASSLSGTGINQPQHF.

The DNA for the CDR3 is TGTGCCACCAGCAAGGGGTTACAGGGTCGGAACACTGAAGCTTTCTTT. Amino acids: CATSKGLQGRNTEAFF. This rearrangement joins TRBV15 to TRBJ1-1; maybe TRBD1 (6 bases). The V gene's germline CDR1 is LNHNV and CDR2 YYDKDF (reference sequence). Trimming removed 4 bases from V and 1 base from J, with 16 bases in between. The CDR3 sequence is 16 residues long.

CDR3 residues: CASSSQGAGNQPQHF. The CDR3 region has the DNA TGTGCCAGCAGCTCACAGGGGGCCGGGAATCAGCCCCAGCATTTT. The chain uses TRBV7-9 and TRBJ1-5, with 9 nucleotides matching TRBD1. The trim removed 4 bases at V and 4 bases at J, leaving 5 bases unmatched. This CDR3 region has 15 residues. The germline V gene has CDR1 SEHNR and CDR2 FQNEAQ (reference sequence).

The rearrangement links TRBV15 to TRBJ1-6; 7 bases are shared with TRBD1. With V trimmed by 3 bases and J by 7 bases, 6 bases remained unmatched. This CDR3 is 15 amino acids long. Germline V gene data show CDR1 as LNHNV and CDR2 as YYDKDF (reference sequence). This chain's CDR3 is CATSRTGIWNSPLHF. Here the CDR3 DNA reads TGTGCCACCAGCAGGACAGGGATCTGGAATTCACCCCTCCACTTT.

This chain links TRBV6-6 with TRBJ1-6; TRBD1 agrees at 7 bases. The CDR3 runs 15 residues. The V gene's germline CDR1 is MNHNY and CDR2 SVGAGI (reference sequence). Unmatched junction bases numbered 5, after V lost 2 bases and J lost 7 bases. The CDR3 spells CASSYTGQTNSPLHF. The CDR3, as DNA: TGTGCCAGCAGTTACACGGGACAGACAAATTCACCCCTCCACTTT.

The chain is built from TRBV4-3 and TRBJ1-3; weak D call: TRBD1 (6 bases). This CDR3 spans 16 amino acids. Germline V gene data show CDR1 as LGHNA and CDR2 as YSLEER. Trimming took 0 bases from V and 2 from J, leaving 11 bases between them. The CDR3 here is CASSQDGAGAGNTIYF. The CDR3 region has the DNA TGCGCCAGCAGCCAAGATGGGGCAGGGGCTGGAAACACCATATATTTT.

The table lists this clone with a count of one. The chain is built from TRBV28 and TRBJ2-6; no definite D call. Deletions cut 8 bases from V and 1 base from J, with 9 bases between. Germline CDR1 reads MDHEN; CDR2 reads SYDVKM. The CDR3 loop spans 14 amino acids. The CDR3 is CASGLLSGANVLTF. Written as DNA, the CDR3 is TGTGCCAGCGGGTTACTATCTGGGGCCAACGTCCTGACTTTC.

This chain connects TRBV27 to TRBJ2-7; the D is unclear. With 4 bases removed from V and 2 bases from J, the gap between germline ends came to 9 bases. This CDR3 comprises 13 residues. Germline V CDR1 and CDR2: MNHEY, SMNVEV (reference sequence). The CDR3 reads CASSSLPPYEQYF. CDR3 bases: TGTGCCAGCAGTTCCCTTCCCCCCTACGAGCAGTACTTC.

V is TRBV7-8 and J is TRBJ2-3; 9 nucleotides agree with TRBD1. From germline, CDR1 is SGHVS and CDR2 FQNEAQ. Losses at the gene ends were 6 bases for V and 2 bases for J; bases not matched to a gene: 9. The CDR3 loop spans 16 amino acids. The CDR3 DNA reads TGTGCCAGCAGACAGACAGGGGGGCAACTCACAGATACGCAGTATTTT. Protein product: CASRQTGGQLTDTQYF.

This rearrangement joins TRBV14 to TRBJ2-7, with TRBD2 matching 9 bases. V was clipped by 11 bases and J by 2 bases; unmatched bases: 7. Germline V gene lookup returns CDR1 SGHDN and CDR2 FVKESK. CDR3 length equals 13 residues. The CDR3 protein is CASALAGTYEQYF. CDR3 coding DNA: TGTGCCTCGGCTCTAGCGGGAACCTACGAGCAGTACTTC.

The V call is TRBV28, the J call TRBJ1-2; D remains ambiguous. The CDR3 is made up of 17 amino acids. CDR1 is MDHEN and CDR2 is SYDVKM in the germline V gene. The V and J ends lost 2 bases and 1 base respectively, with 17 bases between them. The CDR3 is CASSLEGRNGINYGYTF. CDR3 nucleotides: TGTGCCAGCAGTTTAGAGGGCCGAAATGGAATTAACTATGGCTACACCTTC.

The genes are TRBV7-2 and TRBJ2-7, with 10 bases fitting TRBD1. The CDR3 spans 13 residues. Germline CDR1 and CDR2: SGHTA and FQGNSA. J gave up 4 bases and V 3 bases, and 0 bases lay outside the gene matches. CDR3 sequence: CASSLDRGYEQYF. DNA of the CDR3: TGTGCCAGCAGCTTGGACAGGGGGTACGAGCAGTACTTC.

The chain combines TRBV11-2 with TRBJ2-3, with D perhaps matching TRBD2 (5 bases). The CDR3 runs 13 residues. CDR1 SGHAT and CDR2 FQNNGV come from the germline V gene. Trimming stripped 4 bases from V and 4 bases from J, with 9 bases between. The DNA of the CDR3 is TGTGCCAGCAGCTCCTCCGGGGCAGATACGCAGTATTTT. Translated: CASSSSGADTQYF. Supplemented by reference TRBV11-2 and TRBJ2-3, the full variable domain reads EAGVAQSPRYKIIEKRQSVAFWCNPISGHATLYWYQQILGQGPKLLIQFQNNGVVDDSQLPKDRFSAERLKGVDSTLKIQPAKLEDSAVYLCASSSSGADTQYFGPGTRLTVL.

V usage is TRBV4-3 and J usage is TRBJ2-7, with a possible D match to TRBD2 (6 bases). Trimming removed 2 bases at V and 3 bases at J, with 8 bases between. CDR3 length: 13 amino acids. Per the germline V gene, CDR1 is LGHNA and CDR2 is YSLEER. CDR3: CASSQQGGYEQYF. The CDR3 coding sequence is TGCGCCAGCAGCCAACAGGGAGGCTACGAGCAGTACTTC.

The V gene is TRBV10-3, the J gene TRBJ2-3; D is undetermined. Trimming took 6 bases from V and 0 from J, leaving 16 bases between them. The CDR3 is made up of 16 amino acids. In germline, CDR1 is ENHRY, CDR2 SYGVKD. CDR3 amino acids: CAISELGRSSTDTQYF. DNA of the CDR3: TGTGCCATCAGCGAACTGGGCAGGTCTAGCACAGATACGCAGTATTTT.

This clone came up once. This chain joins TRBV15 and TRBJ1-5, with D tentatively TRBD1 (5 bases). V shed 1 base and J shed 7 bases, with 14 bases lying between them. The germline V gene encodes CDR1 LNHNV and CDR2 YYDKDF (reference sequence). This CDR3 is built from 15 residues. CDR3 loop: CATSRGGVGIQPQHF. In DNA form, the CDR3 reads TGTGCCACCAGCAGAGGGGGGGTGGGAATCCAGCCCCAGCATTTT.

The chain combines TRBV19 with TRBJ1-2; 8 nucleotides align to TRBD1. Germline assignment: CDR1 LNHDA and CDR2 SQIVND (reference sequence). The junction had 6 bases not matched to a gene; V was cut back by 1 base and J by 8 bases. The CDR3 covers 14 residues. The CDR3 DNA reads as TGTGCCAGTAGTATAGCCGACAGGGGAGGCGGCTACACCTTC. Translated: CASSIADRGGGYTF.

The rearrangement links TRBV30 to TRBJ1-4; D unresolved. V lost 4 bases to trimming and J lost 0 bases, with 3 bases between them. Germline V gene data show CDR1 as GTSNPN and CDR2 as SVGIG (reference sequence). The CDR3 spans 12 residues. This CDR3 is CAWTATNEKLFF. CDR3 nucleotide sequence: TGTGCCTGGACAGCAACTAATGAAAAACTGTTTTTT.

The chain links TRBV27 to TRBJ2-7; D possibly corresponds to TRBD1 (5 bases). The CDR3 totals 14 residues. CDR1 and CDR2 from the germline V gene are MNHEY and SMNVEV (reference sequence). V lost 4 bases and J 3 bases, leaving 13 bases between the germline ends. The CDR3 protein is CASSSQDVNYEQYF. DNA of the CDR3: TGTGCCAGCAGTTCACAGGACGTAAACTACGAGCAGTACTTC.

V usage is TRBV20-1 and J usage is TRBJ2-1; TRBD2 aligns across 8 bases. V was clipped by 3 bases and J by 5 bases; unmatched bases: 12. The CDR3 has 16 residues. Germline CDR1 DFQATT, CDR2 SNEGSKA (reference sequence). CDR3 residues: CSASRAGVRGNNEQFF. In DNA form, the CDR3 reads TGCAGTGCTAGTAGAGCGGGAGTAAGAGGTAACAATGAGCAGTTCTTC.

The DNA of the CDR3 is TGTGCCAGTAGTTTTATACAGGGGACCGCCGGGGAGCTGTTTTTT. Its protein product is CASSFIQGTAGELFF. V and J are TRBV19 and TRBJ2-2; TRBD1 matches at 7 bases. The V gene end was trimmed by 5 bases and the J gene end by 6 bases; junction bases not matched to a gene: 9. Germline assignment: CDR1 LNHDA and CDR2 SQIVND (reference sequence). The CDR3 consists of 15 residues.

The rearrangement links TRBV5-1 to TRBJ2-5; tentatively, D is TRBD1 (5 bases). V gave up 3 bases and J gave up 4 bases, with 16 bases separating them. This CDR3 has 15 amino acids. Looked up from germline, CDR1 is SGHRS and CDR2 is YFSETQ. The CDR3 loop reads CASSSQRGFGETQYF. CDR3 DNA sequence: TGCGCCAGCAGCTCCCAAAGGGGTTTTGGAGAGACCCAGTACTTC.

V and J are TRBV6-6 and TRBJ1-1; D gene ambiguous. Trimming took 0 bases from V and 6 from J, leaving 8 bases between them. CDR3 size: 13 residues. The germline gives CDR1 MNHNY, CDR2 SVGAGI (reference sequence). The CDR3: CASSYSSYAEAFF. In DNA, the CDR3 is TGTGCCAGCAGTTACTCGTCCTACGCTGAAGCTTTCTTT.

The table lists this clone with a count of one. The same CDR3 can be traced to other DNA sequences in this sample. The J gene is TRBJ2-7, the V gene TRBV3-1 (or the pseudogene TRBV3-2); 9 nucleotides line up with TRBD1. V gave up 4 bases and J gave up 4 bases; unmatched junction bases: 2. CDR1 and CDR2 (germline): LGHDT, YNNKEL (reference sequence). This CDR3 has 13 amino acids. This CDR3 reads CASSRDRDYEQYF. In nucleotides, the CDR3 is TGTGCCAGCAGCCGGGACAGGGATTACGAGCAGTACTTC.

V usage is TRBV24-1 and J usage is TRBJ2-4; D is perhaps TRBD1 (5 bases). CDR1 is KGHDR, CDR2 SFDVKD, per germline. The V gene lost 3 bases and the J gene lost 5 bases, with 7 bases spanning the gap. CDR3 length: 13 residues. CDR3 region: CATSDQGQNIQYF. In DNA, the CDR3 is TGTGCCACCAGTGATCAGGGTCAAAACATTCAGTACTTC.

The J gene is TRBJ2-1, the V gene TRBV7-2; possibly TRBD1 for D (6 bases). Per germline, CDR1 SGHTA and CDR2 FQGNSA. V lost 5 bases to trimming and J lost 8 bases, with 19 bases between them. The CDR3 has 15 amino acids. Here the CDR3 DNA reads TGTGCCAGCAGCATAGTTGAGCAGGGGTTGGATGAGCAGTTCTTC. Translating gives CASSIVEQGLDEQFF.